The present TCR beta chain was sequenced within a study of blood T cells in healthy people across ages. There were healthy Caucasian individuals from Russia, aged about 6 to 90, serving as donors. This clonotype was observed a few times. As yet, its antigen is unknown. Germline V gives CDR1 SNHLY, CDR2 FYNNEI. V lost 7 bases and J lost 7; bases outside the gene matches: 16. This CDR3 contains 15 residues. A J-beta primer mix and a sample-barcoded 5' primer were used in a second PCR of about 7 to 11 cycles. No fewer than 2.5 million CDR3-containing paired-end reads came from each sample. TCRdb independently ran MiXCR on the 5' RACE reads; one entry per CDR3 protein. The data contain 850,000 or so distinct CDR3 sequences, 25% to 35% of them singletons. Study-level findings and limits: With age, beta diversity per million T cells declined roughly linearly, significantly by 30 to 40.

The chain combines TRBV2 with TRBJ2-7, with 7 bases aligning to TRBD2. This TCR was recovered from a woman older than 75 in good health. Sequences were obtained from blood. CDR3 DNA: TGTGCCAGCACTGTCGAGCGGGGTTCCTACAATGAGCAGTACTTC. Translation gives CASTVERGSYNEQYF.